What follows are 32 T cell receptor beta chains derived from one specimen sequenced in a study of blood T cell repertoires in COVID-19. Clones were read by immunoSEQ multiplex PCR, and TCRdb kept only the in-frame ones, dropping some. Here the sample spans 120,000 or so clones, around 81% being singletons. The sample taken for sequencing was peripheral blood. The source is a man younger than 45 with COVID-19, enrolled during active disease.

The chain couples TRBV9 to TRBJ1-4; TRBD1 matches at 8 bases. The CDR3 runs 15 residues. Germline-derived CDR1 and CDR2 are SGDLS and YYNGEE. J lost 4 bases, V lost 3 bases, and 5 bases had no gene match. The chain's CDR3 is CASSAGTGFNEKLFF. The CDR3, as DNA: TGTGCCAGCAGCGCCGGGACAGGCTTTAATGAAAAACTGTTTTTT. Looking up the rest from reference TRBV9 and TRBJ1-4 gives the full variable domain: DSGVTQTPKHLITATGQRVTLRCSPRSGDLSVYWYQQSLDQGLQFLIQYYNGEERAKGNILERFSAQQFPDLHSELNLSSLELGDSALYFCASSAGTGFNEKLFFGSGTQLSVL.

This clone appeared once. This chain uses TRBV7-2 with TRBJ2-7; 7 nucleotides line up with TRBD2. Germline assignment: CDR1 SGHTA and CDR2 FQGNSA. CDR3 size: 15 residues. The V segment lost 5 bases and the J segment 1 base; nucleotides outside the gene matches: 8. This chain's CDR3 is CASSPYAGVSYEQYF. The CDR3 DNA is TGTGCCAGCAGCCCTTATGCGGGGGTGTCCTACGAGCAGTACTTC. Full variable domain (outside the CDR3, taken from reference TRBV7-2 and TRBJ2-7): GAGVSQSPSNKVTEKGKDVELRCDPISGHTALYWYRQSLGQGLEFLIYFQGNSAPDKSGLPSDRFSAERTGGSVSTLTIQRTQQEDSAVYLCASSPYAGVSYEQYFGPGTRLTVT.

Only one count was recorded for this clone. J is TRBJ1-2 and V is TRBV2; the match to TRBD1 covers 7 bases. The CDR3 length is 13 residues. With V trimmed by 4 bases and J by 5 bases, 4 bases remained unmatched. The germline V gene has CDR1 SNHLY and CDR2 FYNNEI. The CDR3 loop is CASSGDRDYGYTF. The CDR3, as DNA: TGTGCCAGCAGTGGAGACAGGGATTATGGCTACACCTTC.

This chain joins TRBV5-1 and TRBJ1-1; 9 bases align to TRBD1. Trimming at V came to 4 bases and at J to 3 bases, leaving 10 bases not matched to a gene. The CDR3 covers 16 residues. Germline values: CDR1 SGHRS, CDR2 YFSETQ. The CDR3 DNA reads TGCGCCAGCAGCCCCGGATACAGGGGGCGGCACACTGAAGCTTTCTTT. The encoded protein is CASSPGYRGRHTEAFF.

V gene TRBV19 combines with J gene TRBJ1-2, with no clear D. The V end was cut by 4 bases, the J end by 8 bases, with 23 bases between. Germline V gives CDR1 LNHDA, CDR2 SQIVND (reference sequence). The CDR3 consists of 16 residues. This CDR3 reads CASSNWDTGPRGGYTF. CDR3 nucleotide sequence: TGTGCCAGTAGTAACTGGGATACCGGGCCTCGGGGAGGCTACACCTTC.

The chain employs TRBV5-1 and TRBJ2-3; 9 nucleotides match TRBD1. The CDR3 is 18 amino acids. The V gene end was trimmed by 1 base and the J gene end by 1 base; junction bases not matched to a gene: 10. CDR1 and CDR2 from the germline V gene are SGHRS and YFSETQ. CDR3 protein: CASSLRPTGGGGTDTQYF. The CDR3 DNA reads as TGCGCCAGCAGCTTGAGGCCCACAGGGGGCGGTGGCACAGATACGCAGTATTTT.

The CDR3 region has the DNA TGTGCCAGCAGCAAAGGGAAGGGGATTCTCCTCAATCAGCCCCAGCATTTT. It translates to CASSKGKGILLNQPQHF. This chain joins TRBV21-1 and TRBJ1-5; the tabulated D call, TRBD1, remains unverified against the DNA. TRBV21-1 is deemed a pseudogene. This CDR3 is 17 amino acids long.

The chain couples TRBV5-1 to TRBJ2-7; 12 nucleotides line up with TRBD2. The CDR3 totals 16 residues. Germline V lookup: CDR1 SGHRS, CDR2 YFSETQ. The V segment lost 3 bases and the J segment 5 bases; nucleotides outside the gene matches: 9. The CDR3 sequence is CASSSRSLAGGNEQYF. The CDR3 DNA follows: TGCGCCAGCAGCTCTCGGAGCCTAGCGGGGGGGAACGAGCAGTACTTC.

This clone has more than one count but fewer than ten. The genes are TRBV2 and TRBJ2-7; D might be TRBD1 (7 bases). This CDR3 is 14 amino acids long. Trimming pared 2 bases from V and 6 bases from J, leaving 14 bases between. The germline V gene encodes CDR1 SNHLY and CDR2 FYNNEI. CDR3 coding DNA: TGTGCCAGCAGTGAAATAATTCAGGGGGGCGAGCAGTACTTC. Translated, it gives CASSEIIQGGEQYF.

The V call is TRBV5-1, the J call TRBJ2-7; 7 positions agree with TRBD1. The V segment lost 6 bases and the J segment 3 bases; nucleotides outside the gene matches: 3. Germline-derived CDR1 and CDR2 are SGHRS and YFSETQ. The CDR3 spans 12 residues. The CDR3 here is CASTGTDYEQYF. CDR3 sequence (DNA): TGCGCCAGCACCGGGACAGACTACGAGCAGTACTTC.

The chain links TRBV28 to TRBJ1-5; a possible D gene is TRBD1 (5 bases). This CDR3 is built from 15 residues. Germline V gene data show CDR1 as MDHEN and CDR2 as SYDVKM. V dropped 3 bases and J dropped 2 bases, with 11 bases sitting between them. The CDR3 DNA reads as TGTGCCAGCAGTTTTCAGGGATTGCGCAATCAGCCCCAGCATTTT. Its protein product is CASSFQGLRNQPQHF.

This clone was observed once. The chain is built from TRBV4-1 and TRBJ2-3; D call uncertain. Germline assignment: CDR1 MGHRA and CDR2 YSYEKL. Trimming cost V 0 bases and J 4 bases, with 11 bases left between them. There are 15 residues in the CDR3. This CDR3 reads CASSQDGLEADTQYF. Written as DNA, the CDR3 is TGCGCCAGCAGCCAAGATGGCCTAGAGGCAGATACGCAGTATTTT.

The genes are TRBV3-1 (or the pseudogene TRBV3-2) and TRBJ2-1; D unresolved. Germline V gene sequence: CDR1 LGHDT, CDR2 YNNKEL (reference sequence). Trimming removed 4 bases at V and 5 bases at J, with 6 bases between. The CDR3 loop spans 12 amino acids. CDR3 loop: CASSPIDNEQFF. DNA of the CDR3: TGTGCCAGCAGCCCCATTGACAATGAGCAGTTCTTC.

This chain links TRBV11-1 with TRBJ2-1; the match to TRBD2 covers 9 bases. The CDR3 totals 14 residues. Germline loops: CDR1 SGHAT, CDR2 FQDESV (reference sequence). The junction had 2 bases not matched to a gene; V was cut back by 0 bases and J by 8 bases. CDR3 in DNA: TGTGCCAGCAGCTTAGCTAGCGGGGGTGATGAGCAGTTCTTC. Protein sequence: CASSLASGGDEQFF.

This clone was seen a single time. This sequence joins TRBV29-1 and TRBJ2-5; D perhaps matches TRBD1 (5 bases). V lost 3 bases and J 4 bases, leaving 9 bases between the germline ends. The CDR3 consists of 12 residues. Germline V lookup: CDR1 SQVTM, CDR2 ANQGSEA. CDR3 sequence: CSVDSGSETQYF. The CDR3 region has the DNA TGCAGCGTTGATTCAGGGTCAGAGACCCAGTACTTC.

This clone was picked up many times. CDR3 nucleotides: TGTGCCACTGAAGGACAGGACACCTACGAGCAGTACTTC. Translated: CATEGQDTYEQYF. The V call is TRBV10-3, the J call TRBJ2-7, with 7 nucleotides matching TRBD1. J lost 2 bases, V lost 10 bases, and 8 bases had no gene match. Germline CDR1 ENHRY, CDR2 SYGVKD. CDR3 length: 13 residues.

The V and J genes are TRBV30 and TRBJ2-5, with 8 bases that match TRBD2. This CDR3 region has 15 residues. The ends lost 2 bases at V and 4 bases at J; junction bases unmatched: 9. In germline, CDR1 is GTSNPN, CDR2 SVGIG (reference sequence). CDR3 sequence (DNA): TGTGCCTGGAGTCCCCCGGGGGGGGAGGGAGAGACCCAGTACTTC. This gives the protein CAWSPPGGEGETQYF.

J is TRBJ2-7 and V is TRBV5-1; possibly TRBD1 for D (6 bases). The V end was cut by 4 bases, the J end by 2 bases, with 13 bases between. This CDR3 region has 14 residues. CDR1 is SGHRS and CDR2 is YFSETQ in the germline V gene. For the CDR3, the DNA is TGCGCCAGCAGCCCACGAGGACAGACCTACGAGCAGTACTTC. Translating gives CASSPRGQTYEQYF. The full variable domain, its missing parts supplied by reference TRBV5-1 and TRBJ2-7, is KAGVTQTPRYLIKTRGQQVTLSCSPISGHRSVSWYQQTPGQGLQFLFEYFSETQRNKGNFPGRFSGRQFSNSRSEMNVSTLELGDSALYLCASSPRGQTYEQYFGPGTRLTVT.

The chain's CDR3 is CASSRGTGGPQETQYF. The CDR3 coding sequence is TGCGCCAGCAGCCGGGGGACAGGGGGCCCCCAAGAGACCCAGTACTTC. This rearrangement joins TRBV4-1 to TRBJ2-5; 12 nucleotides match TRBD1. The V gene end was trimmed by 4 bases and the J gene end by 1 base; junction bases not matched to a gene: 4. Germline CDR1 MGHRA, CDR2 YSYEKL. The CDR3 extends over 16 amino acids.

This chain links TRBV27 with TRBJ1-2; the D gene is possibly TRBD1 (6 bases). This CDR3 has 14 residues. V was trimmed by 6 bases and J by 3 bases, leaving 14 bases between them. From germline, CDR1 is MNHEY and CDR2 SMNVEV (reference sequence). The chain's CDR3 is CASRRQVGDYGYTF. DNA for the CDR3: TGTGCCAGCAGGAGACAGGTGGGGGACTATGGCTACACCTTC.

The chain couples TRBV5-1 to TRBJ1-2; D remains ambiguous. The germline V and J ends were trimmed by 0 bases and 6 bases, with 9 bases remaining between them. The CDR3 totals 13 residues. CDR1 SGHRS and CDR2 YFSETQ come from the germline V gene. CDR3 coding DNA: TGCGCCAGCAGCTTGGCGGCGGTCGATGGCTACACCTTC. Translated, it gives CASSLAAVDGYTF.

The J gene is TRBJ2-7, the V gene TRBV11-2, with D hard to call. This CDR3 has 13 amino acids. With 0 bases removed from V and 2 bases from J, the gap between germline ends came to 5 bases. CDR1 and CDR2 (germline): SGHAT, FQNNGV. CDR3 DNA sequence: TGTGCCAGCAGCTTAGAGATAGCCTACGAGCAGTACTTC. This sequence encodes CASSLEIAYEQYF.

Here the CDR3 DNA reads TGTGCCAGCAGTTTACTGGGGGGGACGGATGAAAAACTGTTTTTT. This codes for CASSLLGGTDEKLFF. The chain couples TRBV28 to TRBJ1-4; TRBD1 might be the D (5 bases). This CDR3 has 15 amino acids. The germline gives CDR1 MDHEN, CDR2 SYDVKM. Trimming cost V 2 bases and J 6 bases, with 13 bases left between them. The full variable domain, with the rest looked up from reference TRBV28 and TRBJ1-4, is DVKVTQSSRYLVKRTGEKVFLECVQDMDHENMFWYRQDPGLGLRLIYFSYDVKMKEKGDIPEGYSVSREKKERFSLILESASTNQTSMYLCASSLLGGTDEKLFFGSGTQLSVL.

CDR3: CASKGSQWAYEQYF. Written as DNA, the CDR3 is TGTGCCAGCAAAGGGAGCCAGTGGGCCTACGAGCAGTACTTC. J is TRBJ2-7 and V is TRBV27, with D tentatively TRBD2 (5 bases). The CDR3 length is 14 residues. V dropped 7 bases and J dropped 2 bases, with 15 bases sitting between them. The germline gives CDR1 MNHEY, CDR2 SMNVEV (reference sequence).

This clone has only one observation. The rearrangement uses TRBV3-1 (or the pseudogene TRBV3-2) and TRBJ2-7; possibly TRBD2 for D (5 bases). The CDR3 spans 16 residues. The germline V gene encodes CDR1 LGHDT and CDR2 YNNKEL (reference sequence). Trimming pared 4 bases from V and 1 base from J, leaving 17 bases between. The CDR3 loop reads CASSPRRVLPSYEQYF. CDR3 bases: TGTGCCAGCAGCCCCCGGCGGGTCCTACCGTCCTACGAGCAGTACTTC.

This chain joins TRBV2 and TRBJ2-6; TRBD1 aligns across 7 bases. CDR1 is SNHLY and CDR2 is FYNNEI in the germline V gene. V was clipped by 5 bases and J by 0 bases; unmatched bases: 4. This CDR3 contains 16 residues. The CDR3 spells CASSPTGDSGANVLTF. Written as DNA, the CDR3 is TGTGCCAGCAGTCCTACAGGGGACTCTGGGGCCAACGTCCTGACTTTC.

This chain links TRBV5-1 with TRBJ1-1; maybe TRBD1 (6 bases). CDR1 and CDR2 (germline): SGHRS, YFSETQ. CDR3 size: 14 residues. With 0 bases removed from V and 5 bases from J, the gap between germline ends came to 11 bases. The CDR3 DNA is TGCGCCAGCAGCTTGGGACAGGTAGGGACTGAAGCTTTCTTT. It yields the protein CASSLGQVGTEAFF.

The genes are TRBV5-5 and TRBJ2-7, with 11 positions matching TRBD2. This CDR3 comprises 14 residues. The J segment lost 1 base and the V segment lost 4 bases, leaving 1 base of the junction unmatched. Germline CDR1 is SGHKS and CDR2 is YYEKEE (reference sequence). The CDR3 DNA follows: TGTGCCAGCAGCGGGACTAGCGGTTCCTACGAGCAGTACTTC. Protein product: CASSGTSGSYEQYF. Variable domain in full (rest from reference TRBV5-5 and TRBJ2-7): DAGVTQSPTHLIKTRGQQVTLRCSPISGHKSVSWYQQVLGQGPQFIFQYYEKEERGRGNFPDRFSARQFPNYSSELNVNALLLGDSALYLCASSGTSGSYEQYFGPGTRLTVT.

As concerns this clone: The junction differs from germline at one of its ends, possibly a read error. The chain joins TRBV5-6 to TRBJ1-1, with D uncertain. This CDR3 comprises 14 residues. CDR1 SGHDT and CDR2 YYEEEE come from the germline V gene. CDR3 coding DNA: TGTGCCAGCAGCTACGGACTTGTGAAAACTGAAGCTTTCTTT. It specifies CASSYGLVKTEAFF.

J is TRBJ2-5 and V is TRBV11-2; possible D gene TRBD2, 5 bases. V shed 2 bases and J shed 5 bases, with 9 bases lying between them. This CDR3 region has 13 residues. Germline loops: CDR1 SGHAT, CDR2 FQNNGV. CDR3 loop: CASSLNRGETQYF. The CDR3 DNA sequence: TGTGCCAGCAGCTTAAATCGAGGGGAGACCCAGTACTTC.

This chain connects TRBV1 to TRBJ2-3; the D call TRBD2 from the table was never checked on the DNA. TRBV1 is labeled a pseudogene. This CDR3 region has 18 residues. CDR3 region: CGVLPLALLYSSTDTQYF. The CDR3 region has the DNA TGCGGGGTACTACCACTAGCGCTACTATACAGTAGCACAGATACGCAGTATTTT.

The CDR3 here is CSVDTGTGVYEQYF. The CDR3 DNA reads TGCAGCGTTGATACCGGGACAGGGGTCTACGAGCAGTACTTC. The chain uses TRBV29-1 and TRBJ2-7; 10 bases are a match to TRBD1. The CDR3 consists of 14 residues. CDR1 and CDR2 from the germline V gene are SQVTM and ANQGSEA. J gave up 3 bases and V 3 bases, and 5 bases lay outside the gene matches.